This T cell receptor (beta chain) comes out of a study of blood T cell repertoires in COVID-19. Overall study context: Italy, Spain and the United States were the sources of the convalescent and acute COVID-19 samples. Nucleic acid was either cDNA or gDNA, and it came from T cells, B-cell-depleted T cells, or PBMCs.

CDR1 and CDR2 (germline): MNHEY, SMNVEV (reference sequence). Losses at the gene ends were 6 bases for V and 9 bases for J; bases not matched to a gene: 12. This CDR3 spans 16 amino acids. Original analysis: Estimation of nucleated cell counts was performed using reference gene primer amplification. Data came from immunoSEQ multiplex PCR; TCRdb stores just in-frame clones and leaves some out. V and J calls and clone size follow that table, whereas D and trimming were derived from the DNA. In the table there are about half a million clones, roughly 85% of which are singletons. The chain joins TRBV27 to TRBJ1-6; 9 bases are a match to TRBD1. The sequence was obtained from a human donor in a cohort sampled during active COVID-19. The sample taken for sequencing was peripheral blood. The CDR3 nucleotides are TGTGCCAGCAGCCTACTTCCGGACAGGGGCACTTCACCCCTCCACTTT. Translated: CASSLLPDRGTSPLHF.